This T cell receptor (beta chain) was captured by sequencing in a study of shared clonotypes between healthy human individuals. Study-wide context: A couple of women and three men aged 18 to 49 served as donors.

The protocol was immunoSEQ multiplex PCR, while the TCRdb copy is restricted to in-frame clones and leaves out a portion. The data hold 2,500,000 or so clones, with over 85% observed a single time. The V gene lost 7 bases and the J gene lost 2 bases, with 13 bases spanning the gap. The length of the CDR3 is 13 residues. Germline loops: CDR1 SGHNT, CDR2 YYREEE (reference sequence). With regard to this clone: Its antigen is undetermined.

General observations from the study: Estimated richness values were generally larger in naive subsets than in memory subsets. Only blood underwent sampling, and tissue repertoires likely differ.

The sample was naive CD4+ T cells sorted from blood. Subset noted: CD45RA+ positively selected. This TCR was sampled from a man aged 18 to 29 in good health. The chain combines TRBV5-4 with TRBJ2-7, with a weak D call TRBD1 (6 bases). This CDR3 reads CASSGQGTYEQYF. The CDR3 DNA is TGTGCCAGCTCTGGCCAGGGGACCTACGAGCAGTACTTC. Supplemented by reference TRBV5-4 and TRBJ2-7, the full variable domain reads ETGVTQSPTHLIKTRGQQVTLRCSSQSGHNTVSWYQQALGQGPQFIFQYYREEENGRGNFPPRFSGLQFPNYSSELNVNALELDDSALYLCASSGQGTYEQYFGPGTRLTVT.